Shown below are 12 T cell receptor beta chains from a single sample sequenced in a study of blood T cell repertoires in COVID-19. Data came from immunoSEQ multiplex PCR; TCRdb stores just in-frame clones and leaves some out. This sample yields fewer than 350,000 clones, of which roughly nine tenths are seen a single time; over 4% belongs to the top ten. The sample comprised PBMCs or T cells enriched from blood (not recorded which). All receptors derive from a man aged 55 to 70 who had recovered from COVID-19.

This rearrangement joins TRBV28 to TRBJ2-1; weak D call: TRBD2 (6 bases). In germline, CDR1 is MDHEN, CDR2 SYDVKM. Trimming took off 8 bases at V and 1 base at J, with 15 bases between the two ends. The CDR3 is made up of 15 amino acids. The DNA for the CDR3 is TGTGCCAGCGCAATTGGAGGGCCTTCCTACAATGAGCAGTTCTTC. Amino acids: CASAIGGPSYNEQFF.

The chain joins TRBV19 to TRBJ2-2; D not resolved. Germline lookup yields CDR1 LNHDA and CDR2 SQIVND (reference sequence). V lost 3 bases and J lost 1, with 15 bases in between. This CDR3 spans 17 amino acids. CDR3 protein: CASSIGLVGWNTGELFF. CDR3 sequence (DNA): TGTGCCAGTAGTATTGGCCTAGTTGGGTGGAACACCGGGGAGCTGTTTTTT.

The chain links TRBV7-9 to TRBJ2-6; 7 nucleotides match TRBD1. The V and J ends lost 5 bases and 2 bases, in that order; junction bases with no gene match: 3. The CDR3 spans 15 residues. Germline CDR1 is SEHNR and CDR2 is FQNEAQ (reference sequence). CDR3 sequence (DNA): TGTGCCAGCAGCCGACAGGGCACTGGGGCCAACGTCCTGACTTTC. This sequence encodes CASSRQGTGANVLTF. Using reference TRBV7-9 and TRBJ2-6 for the parts outside the CDR3, the full variable domain is DTGVSQNPRHKITKRGQNVTFRCDPISEHNRLYWYRQTLGQGPEFLTYFQNEAQLEKSRLLSDRFSAERPKGSFSTLEIQRTEQGDSAMYLCASSRQGTGANVLTFGAGSRLTVL.

The J gene is TRBJ2-1, the V gene TRBV19; no reliable D call. The CDR3 has 15 amino acids. Trimming removed 5 bases from V and 0 bases from J, with 11 bases in between. Per the germline V gene, CDR1 is LNHDA and CDR2 is SQIVND (reference sequence). Here the CDR3 reads CASSFDWSSYNEQFF. The CDR3 DNA sequence: TGTGCCAGTAGTTTCGACTGGAGCTCCTACAATGAGCAGTTCTTC.

This clone was detected only once. The chain carries TRBV28 and TRBJ1-2, with D possibly TRBD1 on 6 matching bases. This CDR3 has 18 residues. CDR1 and CDR2 from the germline V gene are MDHEN and SYDVKM. V shed 4 bases and J shed 0 bases, with 21 bases lying between them. The CDR3 loop is CASSSLKRRGLANYGYTF. Written as DNA, the CDR3 is TGTGCCAGCAGTTCCTTAAAACGCAGGGGTTTAGCTAACTATGGCTACACCTTC.

This chain uses TRBV5-1 with TRBJ1-5, with D maybe TRBD1 (5 bases). Germline loops: CDR1 SGHRS, CDR2 YFSETQ. Trimming cost V 1 base and J 3 bases, with 11 bases left between them. The CDR3 sequence is 15 residues long. The CDR3: CASSLYAGPNQPQHF. The CDR3 nucleotides read TGCGCCAGCAGCTTGTACGCGGGACCCAATCAGCCCCAGCATTTT.

This chain uses TRBV5-1 with TRBJ1-1; D perhaps matches TRBD1 (6 bases). The germline gives CDR1 SGHRS, CDR2 YFSETQ. V was cut by 6 bases and J by 0 bases, with 15 bases left in between. The CDR3 consists of 15 residues. CDR3 region: CASNNPYRVNTEAFF. CDR3 DNA: TGCGCCAGCAATAACCCGTACAGGGTGAACACTGAAGCTTTCTTT. Combining the CDR3 with reference TRBV5-1 and TRBJ1-1 gives the whole variable domain KAGVTQTPRYLIKTRGQQVTLSCSPISGHRSVSWYQQTPGQGLQFLFEYFSETQRNKGNFPGRFSGRQFSNSRSEMNVSTLELGDSALYLCASNNPYRVNTEAFFGQGTRLTVV.

The chain couples TRBV5-1 to TRBJ1-2; D not resolved. Germline lookup yields CDR1 SGHRS and CDR2 YFSETQ. The length of the CDR3 is 14 residues. Trimming stripped 0 bases from V and 3 bases from J, with 9 bases between. The CDR3 nucleotides are TGCGCCAGCAGCTTGGTGCCGGGAGACTATGGCTACACCTTC. Translating it yields CASSLVPGDYGYTF. Based on the CDR3 plus reference TRBV5-1 and TRBJ1-2, the full variable domain is KAGVTQTPRYLIKTRGQQVTLSCSPISGHRSVSWYQQTPGQGLQFLFEYFSETQRNKGNFPGRFSGRQFSNSRSEMNVSTLELGDSALYLCASSLVPGDYGYTFGSGTRLTVV.

This chain joins TRBV6-1 and TRBJ2-2; D might be TRBD2 (5 bases). CDR3 size: 15 residues. Trimming shortened V by 2 bases and J by 0 bases, and 7 bases separated the two germline ends. The germline V gene has CDR1 MNHNS and CDR2 SASEGT. In nucleotides, the CDR3 is TGTGCCAGCAGTGAATGGCGGGCGAACACCGGGGAGCTGTTTTTT. It specifies CASSEWRANTGELFF.

This clone was seen just once. The chain has TRBV6-5 and TRBJ1-4; D perhaps matches TRBD1 (5 bases). The ends were cut back, 2 bases at V and 1 base at J, with 11 bases in the middle. This CDR3 has 16 amino acids. Germline CDR1 is MNHEY and CDR2 is SVGAGI. The CDR3 region has the DNA TGTGCCAGCAGTTACAATTCCGGGGGAACTAATGAAAAACTGTTTTTT. Translation gives CASSYNSGGTNEKLFF.

The genes are TRBV5-1 and TRBJ2-1, with 7 positions matching TRBD1. The CDR3 runs to 16 residues. V lost 0 bases and J lost 5; bases outside the gene matches: 8. Per germline, CDR1 SGHRS and CDR2 YFSETQ. The DNA for the CDR3 is TGCGCCAGCAGCTTGGAGGCGGCCAGGGGGAACAATGAGCAGTTCTTC. This gives the protein CASSLEAARGNNEQFF.

About this clone itself: Distinct nucleotide sequences in the sample also encode this CDR3. The chain joins TRBV7-8 to TRBJ2-7; tentatively, D is TRBD1 (5 bases). Germline V gene data show CDR1 as SGHVS and CDR2 as FQNEAQ. This CDR3 has 14 amino acids. V was trimmed by 3 bases and J by 4 bases, leaving 13 bases between them. Written as DNA, the CDR3 is TGTGCCAGCAGCTTCTTGCAGGGCCCTTACGAGCAGTACTTC. It is translated as CASSFLQGPYEQYF.